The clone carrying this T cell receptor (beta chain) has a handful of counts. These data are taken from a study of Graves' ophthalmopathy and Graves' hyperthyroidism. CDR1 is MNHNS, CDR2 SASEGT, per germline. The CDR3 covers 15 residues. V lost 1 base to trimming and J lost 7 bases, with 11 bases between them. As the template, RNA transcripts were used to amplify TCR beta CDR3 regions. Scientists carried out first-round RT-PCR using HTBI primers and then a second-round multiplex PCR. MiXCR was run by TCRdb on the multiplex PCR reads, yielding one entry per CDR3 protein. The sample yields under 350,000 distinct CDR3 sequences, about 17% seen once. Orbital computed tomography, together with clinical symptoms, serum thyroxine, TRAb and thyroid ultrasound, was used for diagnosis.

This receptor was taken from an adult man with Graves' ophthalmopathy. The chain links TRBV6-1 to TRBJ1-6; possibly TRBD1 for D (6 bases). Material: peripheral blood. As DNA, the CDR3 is TGTGCCAGCAGTGAAGTCGGACAGATGAATTCACCCCTCCACTTT. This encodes CASSEVGQMNSPLHF.